This T cell receptor beta chain comes out of a study of monozygotic twins with inflammatory bowel disease. General study points: IBD patients shared fewer clonotypes with other individuals than healthy twins, especially patients with disease activity signs.

T cells were not sorted, and total RNA was isolated straight from whole blood. Each TCR library used about 3,500 ng of total RNA. One entry per CDR3 protein, without DNA, is what TCRdb gives after re-calling the 5' RACE reads. This sample contains some 150,000 distinct CDR3 sequences. Regarding this clonotype: No antigen is known for it.

This sequence was found in a human donor with ulcerative colitis or Crohn's disease, or a healthy co-twin of an affected twin (not recorded which). The specimen was blood.

The chain's CDR3 is CATSRDGTLSEQYF. The J gene is TRBJ2-7, the V gene TRBV15. CDR3 size: 14 residues. Germline V lookup: CDR1 LNHNV, CDR2 YYDKDF (reference sequence).